This T cell receptor (beta chain) appears in the sequencing data of a study of blood T cell repertoires in COVID-19. Overall study context: Acute and convalescent COVID-19 specimens originated in the United States, Italy and Spain.

Libraries were prepared by immunoSEQ multiplex PCR; TCRdb keeps only in-frame clonotypes and omits some of them. The table has about 210,000 clones, roughly 88% seen once. Trimming stripped 5 bases from V and 5 bases from J, with 13 bases between. Germline V CDR1 and CDR2: MNHEY, SVGEGT. This CDR3 has 14 amino acids. The chain employs TRBV6-2 or TRBV6-3 and TRBJ2-1, with D possibly matching TRBD2 (5 bases). The sequencing input was peripheral blood. The receptor's source is a man over 45 with active or convalescent COVID-19. In DNA, the CDR3 is TGTGCCAGCAGTCCCGGGATAAGAAACAATGAGCAGTTCTTC. Encoded protein: CASSPGIRNNEQFF.